This TCR beta chain is from a study of tumor-infiltrating lymphocytes in localized non-small cell lung cancer. Overall study context: The cohort mixed smokers and never-smokers, several histologies, and some post-neoadjuvant-chemotherapy samples. Resected tumor was paired with non-adjacent uninvolved lung from the same patient. Overall study results and limits: Higher tumor T cell infiltration than in uninvolved lung was supported by TCRbeta sequencing.

A remark on this clone: Its antigen is as yet unknown.

V dropped 4 bases and J dropped 9 bases, with 19 bases sitting between them. Germline assignment: CDR1 SGHTA and CDR2 FQGNSA. CDR3 size: 15 residues. TCRdb's copy holds only in-frame clones and misses some; the assay was immunoSEQ multiplex PCR. Altogether roughly 6,400 clones are present, around 70% being singletons, with the ten largest covering roughly 6.8%. The sequence was obtained from a human donor with non-small cell lung cancer. The specimen was uninvolved lung tissue not adjacent to the tumor. This sequence joins TRBV7-2 and TRBJ2-1, with D hard to call. CDR3 in amino acids: CASSSSYLVTFEQFF. CDR3 nucleotides: TGTGCCAGCAGCTCCAGCTACCTCGTCACATTTGAGCAGTTCTTC.